Sequencing of this T cell receptor (beta chain) was carried out in a study of T cells after somatic rescue of genetic block. Trimming took 6 bases from V and 2 from J, leaving 6 bases between them. The CDR3 extends over 12 amino acids. The germline gives CDR1 MNHEY, CDR2 SVGAGI. Assay used: immunoSEQ multiplex PCR; TCRdb lists only in-frame clones, some missing. Seen here are tens of thousands of clones, 85% to 95% observed once, and the top ten hold 2.9%. This clonotype was obtained from a man in his forties or fifties. V usage is TRBV6-5 and J usage is TRBJ2-3; D remains unclear. Sequenced: peripheral blood mononuclear cells (PBMCs). CDR3 nucleotides: TGTGCCAGCAGGGACGTCACAGATACGCAGTATTTT. Translation: CASRDVTDTQYF.